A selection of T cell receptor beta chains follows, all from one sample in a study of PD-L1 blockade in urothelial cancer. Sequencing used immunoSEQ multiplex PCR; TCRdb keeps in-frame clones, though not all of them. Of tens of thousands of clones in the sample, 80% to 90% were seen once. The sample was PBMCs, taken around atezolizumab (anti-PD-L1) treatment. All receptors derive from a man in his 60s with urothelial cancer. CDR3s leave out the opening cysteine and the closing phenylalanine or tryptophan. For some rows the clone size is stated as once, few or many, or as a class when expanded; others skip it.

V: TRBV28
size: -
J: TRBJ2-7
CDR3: ASSLPGLAGGGYEQY

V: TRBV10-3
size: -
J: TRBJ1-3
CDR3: AISESLTRSLSGNTIY

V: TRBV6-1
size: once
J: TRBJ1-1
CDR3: ASSEPLSGADTEAF

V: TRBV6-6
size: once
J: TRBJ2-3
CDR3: ASRGSGNTQY

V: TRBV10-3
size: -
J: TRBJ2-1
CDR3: AISVYSGGVKGEQF

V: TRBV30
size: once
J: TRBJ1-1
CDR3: AWSVGTGANTEAF

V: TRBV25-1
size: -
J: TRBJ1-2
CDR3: ASSESGFLSYGYT

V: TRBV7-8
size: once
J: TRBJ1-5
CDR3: ASSFSTGLNQPQH

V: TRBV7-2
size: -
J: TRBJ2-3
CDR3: ASSWPWEGTDTQY

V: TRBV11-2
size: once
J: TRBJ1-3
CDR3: ASSPTWGRSPTIY

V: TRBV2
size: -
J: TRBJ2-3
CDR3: ASTAGLGTTDTQY

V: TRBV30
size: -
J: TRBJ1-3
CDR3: AWSLKRGSGNTIY

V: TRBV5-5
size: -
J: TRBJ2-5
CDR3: ASSSHPGQEEGQY

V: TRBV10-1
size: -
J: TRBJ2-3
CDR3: ASSFNRESAQY

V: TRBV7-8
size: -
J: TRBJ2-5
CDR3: ASSSNRGPQETQY

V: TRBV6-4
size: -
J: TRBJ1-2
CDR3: ASSDSETGVGYT

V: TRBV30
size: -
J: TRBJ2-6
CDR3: AFSRVPVVSGANVLT

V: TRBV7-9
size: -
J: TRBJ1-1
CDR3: ASSPRQRNTEAF

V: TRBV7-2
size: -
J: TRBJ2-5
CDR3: ASSKVAGEKETQY

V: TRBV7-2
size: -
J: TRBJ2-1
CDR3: ASSLAPGTSGGEQF

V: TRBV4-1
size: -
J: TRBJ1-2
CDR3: ASRRQGATYGYT

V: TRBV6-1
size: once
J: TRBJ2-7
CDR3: ASSRDTNTYEQY

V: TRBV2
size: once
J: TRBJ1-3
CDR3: ASMGTHSGNTIY

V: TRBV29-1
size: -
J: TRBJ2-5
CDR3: SAGQGWPGNQETQY

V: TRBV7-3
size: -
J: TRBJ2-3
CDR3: ASSRGAGGTDTQY

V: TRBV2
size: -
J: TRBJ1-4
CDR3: ASSVGGFNEKLF

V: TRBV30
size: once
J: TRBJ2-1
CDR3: AWSVQGAYDEQF

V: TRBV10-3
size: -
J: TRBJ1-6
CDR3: AISGRQESSPLH

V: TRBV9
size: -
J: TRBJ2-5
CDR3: ASSAAGTAGKTQY

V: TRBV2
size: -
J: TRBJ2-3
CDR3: ASSEAGGSTDTQY

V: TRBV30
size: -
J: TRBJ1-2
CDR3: AWIKQGLNYGYT

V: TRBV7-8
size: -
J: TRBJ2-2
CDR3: ASSTHRGRPTGELF

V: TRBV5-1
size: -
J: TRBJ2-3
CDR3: ASSFGSQDTQY

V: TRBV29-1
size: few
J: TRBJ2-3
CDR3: SVDKQGLVTQY

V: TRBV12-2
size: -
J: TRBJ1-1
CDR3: VVLGTENTEAF

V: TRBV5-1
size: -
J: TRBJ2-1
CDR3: ASSRSTGGLNEQF

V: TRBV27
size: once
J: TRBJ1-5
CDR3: ASSWTGDQPQH

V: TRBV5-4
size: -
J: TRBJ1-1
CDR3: ASSLFNRNTEAF

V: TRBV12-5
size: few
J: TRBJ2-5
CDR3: ASGKGLTGQETQY

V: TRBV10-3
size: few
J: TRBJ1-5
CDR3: AISDSSQPQH

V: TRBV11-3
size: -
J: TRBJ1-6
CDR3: ASSLGAVDSPLH

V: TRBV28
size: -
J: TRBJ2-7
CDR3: ASSPRDSVGLEQY

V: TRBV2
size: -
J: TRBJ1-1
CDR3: ASRFRVGNTEAF

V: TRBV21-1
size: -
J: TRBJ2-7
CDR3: ASSKGYNEQY

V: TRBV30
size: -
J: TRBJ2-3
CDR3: AWSLGQGDTQY

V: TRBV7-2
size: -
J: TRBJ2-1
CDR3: ASSTGLAGLRGEQF

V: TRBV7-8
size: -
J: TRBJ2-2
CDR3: ASSFQRRISGELF